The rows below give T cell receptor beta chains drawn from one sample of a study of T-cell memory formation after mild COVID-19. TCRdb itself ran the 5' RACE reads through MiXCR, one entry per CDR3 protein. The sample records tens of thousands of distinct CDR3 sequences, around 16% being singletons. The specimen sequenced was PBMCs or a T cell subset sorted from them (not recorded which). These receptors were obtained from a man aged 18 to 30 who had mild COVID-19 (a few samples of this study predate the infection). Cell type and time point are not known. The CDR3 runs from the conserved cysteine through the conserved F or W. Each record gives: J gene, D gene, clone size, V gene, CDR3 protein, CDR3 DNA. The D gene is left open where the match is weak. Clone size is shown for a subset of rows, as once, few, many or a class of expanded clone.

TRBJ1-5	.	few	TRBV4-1	CASSQVADQPQHF	TGCGCCAGCAGCCAAGTCGCCGATCAGCCCCAGCATTTT
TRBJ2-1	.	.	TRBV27	CASSLWGLGEQFF	TGTGCCAGCAGTTTATGGGGGCTTGGTGAGCAGTTCTTC
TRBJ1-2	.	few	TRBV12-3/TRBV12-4	CASDGPQGGYTF	TGTGCCAGTGACGGTCCCCAAGGTGGCTACACCTTC
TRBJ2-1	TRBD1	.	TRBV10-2	CASSDGRGINEQFF	TGCGCCAGCAGTGACGGCAGGGGGATCAATGAGCAGTTCTTC
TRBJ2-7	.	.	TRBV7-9	CASTTDRRLSYEQYF	TGTGCCAGCACGACCGACAGGCGACTTTCCTACGAGCAGTACTTC
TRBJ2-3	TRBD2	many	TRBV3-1	CASSPSGGATDTQYF	TGTGCCAGCAGCCCTAGCGGGGGGGCCACAGATACGCAGTATTTT
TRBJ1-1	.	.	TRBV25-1	CATWGWGNTEAFF	TGTGCCACCTGGGGTTGGGGGAACACTGAAGCTTTCTTT
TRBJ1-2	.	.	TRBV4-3	CASSQDRGVTDGYTF	TGCGCCAGCAGCCAAGATCGGGGGGTTACGGATGGCTACACCTTC
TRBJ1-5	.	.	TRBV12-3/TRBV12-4	CASSFQGNQPQHF	TGTGCCAGCAGTTTCCAGGGGAATCAGCCCCAGCATTTT
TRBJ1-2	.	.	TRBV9	CASSVGNYGYTF	TGTGCCAGCAGCGTAGGAAACTATGGCTACACCTTC
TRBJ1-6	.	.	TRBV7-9	CASSLTGGGRSSPLHF	TGTGCCAGCAGCCTCACCGGGGGAGGGAGGTCTTCACCCCTCCACTTT
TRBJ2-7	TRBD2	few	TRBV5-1	CASSQARGAYEQYF	TGCGCCAGCAGCCAGGCTCGGGGGGCCTACGAGCAGTACTTC
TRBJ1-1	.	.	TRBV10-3	CAISQAGRGGTEAFF	TGTGCCATCAGTCAAGCTGGGCGCGGAGGCACTGAAGCTTTCTTT
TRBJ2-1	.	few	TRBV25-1	CASSTSPEQFF	TGTGCCAGCAGTACTAGCCCTGAGCAGTTCTTC
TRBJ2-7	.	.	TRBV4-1	CASSPTSQEDYEQYF	TGCGCCAGCAGCCCGACAAGCCAAGAAGACTACGAGCAGTACTTC
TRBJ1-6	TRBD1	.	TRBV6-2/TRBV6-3	CASSYRPPGQKNNSPLHF	TGTGCCAGCAGTTACCGACCCCCGGGACAGAAGAATAATTCACCCCTCCACTTT